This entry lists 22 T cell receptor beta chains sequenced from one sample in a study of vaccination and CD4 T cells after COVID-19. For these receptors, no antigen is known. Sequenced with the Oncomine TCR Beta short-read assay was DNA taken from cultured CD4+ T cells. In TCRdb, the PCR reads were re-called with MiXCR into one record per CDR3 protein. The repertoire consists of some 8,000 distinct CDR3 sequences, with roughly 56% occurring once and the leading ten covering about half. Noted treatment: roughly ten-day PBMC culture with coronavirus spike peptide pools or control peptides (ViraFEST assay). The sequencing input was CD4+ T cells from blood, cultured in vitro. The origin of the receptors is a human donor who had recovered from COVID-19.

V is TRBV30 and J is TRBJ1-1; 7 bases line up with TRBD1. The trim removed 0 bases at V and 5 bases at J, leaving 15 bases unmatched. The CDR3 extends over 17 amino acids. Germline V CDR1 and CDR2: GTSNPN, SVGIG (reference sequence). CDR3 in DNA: TGTGCCTGGAGTGTATGGAGAGGGGACAGAAGGCTAACTGAAGCTTTCTTT. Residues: CAWSVWRGDRRLTEAFF.

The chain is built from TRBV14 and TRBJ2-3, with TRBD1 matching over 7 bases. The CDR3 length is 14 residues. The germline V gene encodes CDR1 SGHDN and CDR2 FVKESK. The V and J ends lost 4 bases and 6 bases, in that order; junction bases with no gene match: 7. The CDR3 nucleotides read TGTGCCAGCAGCCCTCACAGGGGCTGGGATACGCAGTATTTT. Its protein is CASSPHRGWDTQYF.

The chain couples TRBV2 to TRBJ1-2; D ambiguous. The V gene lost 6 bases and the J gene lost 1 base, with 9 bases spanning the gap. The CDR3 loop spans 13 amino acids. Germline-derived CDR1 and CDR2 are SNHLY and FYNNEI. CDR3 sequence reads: CASRPSLNYGYTF. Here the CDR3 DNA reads TGTGCCAGCAGGCCATCTCTTAACTATGGCTACACCTTC.

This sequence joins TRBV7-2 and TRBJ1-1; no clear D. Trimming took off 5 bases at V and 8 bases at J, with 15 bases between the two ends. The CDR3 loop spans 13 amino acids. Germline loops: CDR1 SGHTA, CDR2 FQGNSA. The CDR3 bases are TGTGCCAGCAGCCAAGTAAAAGACGGGGAAGCTTTCTTT. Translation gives CASSQVKDGEAFF.

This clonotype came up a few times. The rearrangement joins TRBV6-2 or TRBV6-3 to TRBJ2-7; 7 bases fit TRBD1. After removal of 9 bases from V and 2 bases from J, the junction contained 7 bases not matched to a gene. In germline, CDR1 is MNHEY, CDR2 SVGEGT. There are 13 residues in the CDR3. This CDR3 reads CASRAGGTYEQYF. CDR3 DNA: TGTGCCAGTAGAGCAGGGGGTACCTACGAGCAGTACTTC.

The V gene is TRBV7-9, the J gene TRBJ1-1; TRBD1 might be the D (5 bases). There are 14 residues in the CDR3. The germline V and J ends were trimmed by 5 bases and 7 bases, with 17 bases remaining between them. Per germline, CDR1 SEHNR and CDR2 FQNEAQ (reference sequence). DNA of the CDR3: TGTGCCAGCAGCAAACCAGGGACTGAACTTGAAGCTTTCTTT. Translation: CASSKPGTELEAFF.

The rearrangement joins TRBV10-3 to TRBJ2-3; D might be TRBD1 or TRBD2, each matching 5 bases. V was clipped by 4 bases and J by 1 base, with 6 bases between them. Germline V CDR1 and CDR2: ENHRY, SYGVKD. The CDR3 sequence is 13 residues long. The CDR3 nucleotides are TGTGCCATCAGTGGGGACGGCACAGATACGCAGTATTTT. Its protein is CAISGDGTDTQYF.

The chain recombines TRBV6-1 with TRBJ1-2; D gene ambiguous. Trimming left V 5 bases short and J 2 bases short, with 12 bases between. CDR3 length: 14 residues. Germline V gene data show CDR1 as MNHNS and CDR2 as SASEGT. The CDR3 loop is CASSLTGSNYGYTF. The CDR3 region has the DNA TGTGCCAGCAGTCTAACCGGGAGCAACTATGGCTACACCTTC.

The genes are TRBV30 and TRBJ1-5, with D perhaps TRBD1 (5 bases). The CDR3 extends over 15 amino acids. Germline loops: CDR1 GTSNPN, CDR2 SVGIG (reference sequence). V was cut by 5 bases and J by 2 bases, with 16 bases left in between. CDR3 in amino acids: CAWAPRAGGNQPQHF. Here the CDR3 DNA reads TGTGCCTGGGCACCCAGGGCTGGGGGCAATCAGCCCCAGCATTTT.

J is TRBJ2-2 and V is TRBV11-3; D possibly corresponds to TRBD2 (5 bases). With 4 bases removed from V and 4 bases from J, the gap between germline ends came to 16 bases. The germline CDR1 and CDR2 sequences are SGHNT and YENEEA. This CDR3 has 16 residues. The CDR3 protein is CASSSRWGEGTGELFF. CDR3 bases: TGTGCCAGCAGCTCCCGTTGGGGAGAGGGCACCGGGGAGCTGTTTTTT.

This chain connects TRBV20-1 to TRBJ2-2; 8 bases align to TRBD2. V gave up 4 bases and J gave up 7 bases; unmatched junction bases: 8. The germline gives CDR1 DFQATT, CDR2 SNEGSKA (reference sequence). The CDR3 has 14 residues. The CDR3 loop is CSATGGGTVGELFF. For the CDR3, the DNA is TGCAGTGCTACCGGGGGGGGGACCGTCGGGGAGCTGTTTTTT.

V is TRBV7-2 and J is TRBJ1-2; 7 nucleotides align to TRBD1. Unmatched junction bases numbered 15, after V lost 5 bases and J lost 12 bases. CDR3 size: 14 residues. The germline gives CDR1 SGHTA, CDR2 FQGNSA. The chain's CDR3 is CASSLDWGDSRDTF. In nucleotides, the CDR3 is TGTGCCAGCAGCCTCGATTGGGGGGACAGTCGGGACACCTTC.

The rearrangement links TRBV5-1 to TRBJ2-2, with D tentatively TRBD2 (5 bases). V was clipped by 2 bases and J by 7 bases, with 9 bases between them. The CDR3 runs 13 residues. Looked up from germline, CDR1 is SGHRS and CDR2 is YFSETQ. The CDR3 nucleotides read TGCGCCAGCAGCTTACTAGTGGACGGGGAGCTGTTTTTT. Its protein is CASSLLVDGELFF.

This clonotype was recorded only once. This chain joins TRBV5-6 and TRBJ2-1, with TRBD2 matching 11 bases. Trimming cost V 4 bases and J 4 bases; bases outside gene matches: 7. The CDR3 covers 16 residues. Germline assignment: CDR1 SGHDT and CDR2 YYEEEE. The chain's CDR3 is CASSPTTSGVYNEQFF. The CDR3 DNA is TGTGCCAGCAGCCCGACGACTAGCGGGGTATACAATGAGCAGTTCTTC.

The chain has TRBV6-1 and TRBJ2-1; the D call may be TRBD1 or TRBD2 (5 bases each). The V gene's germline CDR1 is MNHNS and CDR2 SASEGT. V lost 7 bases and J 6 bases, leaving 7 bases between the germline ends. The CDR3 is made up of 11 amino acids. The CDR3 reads CASTRGNEQFF. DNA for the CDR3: TGTGCCAGCACGAGGGGCAATGAGCAGTTCTTC.

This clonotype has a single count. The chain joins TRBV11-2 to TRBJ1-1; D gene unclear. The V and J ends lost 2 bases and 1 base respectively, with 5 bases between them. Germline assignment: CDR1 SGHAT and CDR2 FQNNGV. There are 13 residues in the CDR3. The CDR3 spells CASSLQANTEAFF. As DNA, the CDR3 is TGTGCCAGCAGCTTACAGGCGAACACTGAAGCTTTCTTT.

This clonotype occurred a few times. The CDR3 sequence is CASSIQQGSSYEQYF. DNA for the CDR3: TGTGCCAGTAGTATTCAACAGGGGAGCTCCTACGAGCAGTACTTC. V gene TRBV19 combines with J gene TRBJ2-7, with TRBD1 matching over 7 bases. After removal of 3 bases from V and 0 bases from J, the junction contained 5 bases not matched to a gene. The CDR3 sequence is 15 residues long. Germline CDR1 is LNHDA and CDR2 is SQIVND (reference sequence).

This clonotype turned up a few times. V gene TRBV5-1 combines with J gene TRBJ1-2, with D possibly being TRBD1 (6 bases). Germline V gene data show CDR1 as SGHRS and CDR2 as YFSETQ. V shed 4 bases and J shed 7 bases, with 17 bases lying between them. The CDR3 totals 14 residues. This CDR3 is CASSPDRGTGGYTF. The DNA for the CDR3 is TGCGCCAGCAGCCCCGATAGGGGGACCGGTGGCTACACCTTC. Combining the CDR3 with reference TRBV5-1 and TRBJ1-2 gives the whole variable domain KAGVTQTPRYLIKTRGQQVTLSCSPISGHRSVSWYQQTPGQGLQFLFEYFSETQRNKGNFPGRFSGRQFSNSRSEMNVSTLELGDSALYLCASSPDRGTGGYTFGSGTRLTVV.

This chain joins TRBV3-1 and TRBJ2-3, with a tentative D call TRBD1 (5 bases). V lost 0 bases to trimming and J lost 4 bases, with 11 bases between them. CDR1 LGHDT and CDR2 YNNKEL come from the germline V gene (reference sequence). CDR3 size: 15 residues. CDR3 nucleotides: TGTGCCAGCAGCCAAGAACACAGGCTCTCAGATACGCAGTATTTT. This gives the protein CASSQEHRLSDTQYF.

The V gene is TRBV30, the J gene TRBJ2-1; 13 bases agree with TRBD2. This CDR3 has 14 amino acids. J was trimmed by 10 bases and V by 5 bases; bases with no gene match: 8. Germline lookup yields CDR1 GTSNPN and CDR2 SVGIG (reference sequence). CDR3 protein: CAWGLAGAPTEQFF. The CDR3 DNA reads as TGTGCCTGGGGACTAGCGGGAGCCCCAACAGAGCAGTTCTTC.

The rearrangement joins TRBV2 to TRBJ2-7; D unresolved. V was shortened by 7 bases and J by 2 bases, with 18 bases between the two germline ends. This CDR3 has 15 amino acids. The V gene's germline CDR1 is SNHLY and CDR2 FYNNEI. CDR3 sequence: CASTQNTIRTYEQYF. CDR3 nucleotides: TGTGCCAGCACCCAAAACACGATACGCACCTACGAGCAGTACTTC. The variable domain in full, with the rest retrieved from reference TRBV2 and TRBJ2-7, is EPEVTQTPSHQVTQMGQEVILRCVPISNHLYFYWYRQILGQKVEFLVSFYNNEISEKSEIFDDQFSVERPDGSNFTLKIRSTKLEDSAMYFCASTQNTIRTYEQYFGPGTRLTVT.

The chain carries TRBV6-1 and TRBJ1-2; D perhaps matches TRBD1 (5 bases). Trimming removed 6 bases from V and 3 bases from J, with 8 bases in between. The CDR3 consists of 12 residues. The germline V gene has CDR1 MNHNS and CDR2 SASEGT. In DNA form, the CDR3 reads TGTGCCAGCAGAGGACACGACTATGGCTACACCTTC. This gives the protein CASRGHDYGYTF.